Below are 4 T cell receptor beta chains sequenced from a single sample in a study of early T cells in non-severe SARS-CoV-2 infection. TCRdb re-called the 5' RACE reads with MiXCR, one entry per CDR3 protein. The repertoire holds some 110,000 distinct CDR3 sequences, with more than 12% as singletons. What was sequenced was whole blood. These receptors were taken from an adult who was a healthcare worker with PCR-confirmed SARS-CoV-2 infection or an uninfected control (not recorded which).

This rearrangement joins TRBV2 to TRBJ1-2; 7 nucleotides agree with TRBD1. Germline assignment: CDR1 SNHLY and CDR2 FYNNEI. Trimming took 6 bases from V and 5 from J; bases not matched to a gene: 9. The CDR3 extends over 14 amino acids. The CDR3 loop is CASRVGTAGYGYTF. The DNA of the CDR3 is TGTGCCAGCAGGGTTGGGACAGCTGGTTATGGCTACACCTTC.

This clonotype turned up a few times. The rearrangement joins TRBV3-1 to TRBJ1-1; D is unresolved. Trimming removed 1 base at V and 2 bases at J, with 8 bases between. This CDR3 spans 14 amino acids. Germline loops: CDR1 LGHDT, CDR2 YNNKEL (reference sequence). The CDR3 loop reads CASSQAWVNTEAFF. The DNA for the CDR3 is TGTGCCAGCAGCCAAGCTTGGGTAAACACTGAAGCTTTCTTT. Full variable domain (remainder filled in from reference TRBV3-1 and TRBJ1-1): DTAVSQTPKYLVTQMGNDKSIKCEQNLGHDTMYWYKQDSKKFLKIMFSYNNKELIINETVPNRFSPKSPDKAHLNLHINSLELGDSAVYFCASSQAWVNTEAFFGQGTRLTVV.

CDR3 sequence: CASSLEGTGNQPQHF. In DNA, the CDR3 is TGTGCCAGCAGCTTAGAAGGGACAGGCAATCAGCCCCAGCATTTT. J is TRBJ1-5 and V is TRBV7-9, with 7 bases matching TRBD1. This CDR3 region has 15 residues. Per the germline V gene, CDR1 is SEHNR and CDR2 is FQNEAQ (reference sequence). With V trimmed by 1 base and J by 2 bases, 2 bases remained unmatched.

The chain uses TRBV20-1 and TRBJ2-7; 9 bases align to TRBD1. J was trimmed by 7 bases and V by 4 bases; bases with no gene match: 11. Looked up from germline, CDR1 is DFQATT and CDR2 is SNEGSKA (reference sequence). The CDR3 totals 14 residues. This CDR3 reads CSAKDRGVLGEQYF. The CDR3 DNA reads TGCAGTGCTAAAGACAGGGGGGTCCTCGGGGAGCAGTACTTC.